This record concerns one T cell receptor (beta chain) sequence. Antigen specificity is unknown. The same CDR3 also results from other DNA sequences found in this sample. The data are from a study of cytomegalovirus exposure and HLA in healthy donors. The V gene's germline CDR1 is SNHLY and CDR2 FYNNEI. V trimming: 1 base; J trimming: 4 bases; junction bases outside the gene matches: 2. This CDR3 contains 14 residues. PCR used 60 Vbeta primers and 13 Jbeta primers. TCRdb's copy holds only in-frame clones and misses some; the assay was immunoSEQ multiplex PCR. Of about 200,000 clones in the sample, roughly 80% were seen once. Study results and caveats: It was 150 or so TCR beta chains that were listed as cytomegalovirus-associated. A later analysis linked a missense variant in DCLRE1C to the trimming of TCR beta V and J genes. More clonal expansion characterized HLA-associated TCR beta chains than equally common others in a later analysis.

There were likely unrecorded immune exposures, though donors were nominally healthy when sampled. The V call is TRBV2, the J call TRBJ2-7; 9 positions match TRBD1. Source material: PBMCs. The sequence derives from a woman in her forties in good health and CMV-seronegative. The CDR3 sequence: CASSEEQGAYEQYF. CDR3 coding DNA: TGTGCCAGCAGTGAAGAACAGGGGGCATACGAGCAGTACTTC.